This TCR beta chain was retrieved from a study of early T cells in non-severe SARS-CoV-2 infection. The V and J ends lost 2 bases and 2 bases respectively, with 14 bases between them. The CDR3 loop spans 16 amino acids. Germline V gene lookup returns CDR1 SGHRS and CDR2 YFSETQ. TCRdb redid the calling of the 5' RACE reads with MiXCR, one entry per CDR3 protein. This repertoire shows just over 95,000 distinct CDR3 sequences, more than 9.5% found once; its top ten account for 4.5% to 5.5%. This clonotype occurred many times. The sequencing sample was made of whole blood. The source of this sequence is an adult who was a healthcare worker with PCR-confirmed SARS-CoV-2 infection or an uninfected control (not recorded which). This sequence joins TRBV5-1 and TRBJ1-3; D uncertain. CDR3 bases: TGCGCCAGCAGCTTTAACTGGGGTGGGCCTGGAAACACCATATATTTT. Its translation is CASSFNWGGPGNTIYF.